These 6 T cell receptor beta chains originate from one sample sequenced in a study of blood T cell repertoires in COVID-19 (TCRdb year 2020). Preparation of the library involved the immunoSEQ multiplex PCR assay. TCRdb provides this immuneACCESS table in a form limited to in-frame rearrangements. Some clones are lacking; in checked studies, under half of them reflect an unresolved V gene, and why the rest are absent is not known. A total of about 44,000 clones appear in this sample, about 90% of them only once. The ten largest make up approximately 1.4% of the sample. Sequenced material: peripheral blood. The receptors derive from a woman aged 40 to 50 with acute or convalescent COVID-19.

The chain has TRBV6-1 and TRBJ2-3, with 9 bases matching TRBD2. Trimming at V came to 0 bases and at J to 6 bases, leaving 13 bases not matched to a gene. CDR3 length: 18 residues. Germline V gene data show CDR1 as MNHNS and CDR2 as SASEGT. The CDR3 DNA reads TGTGCCAGCAGTGAAGCGCTGGGGCTAGCGGGATTGGGTGATACGCAGTATTTT. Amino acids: CASSEALGLAGLGDTQYF.

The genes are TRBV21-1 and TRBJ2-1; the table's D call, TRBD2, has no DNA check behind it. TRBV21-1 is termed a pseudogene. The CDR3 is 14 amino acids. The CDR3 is CASNFSGYYNEQFF. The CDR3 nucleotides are TGTGCCAGCAACTTTAGCGGGTACTACAATGAGCAGTTCTTC.

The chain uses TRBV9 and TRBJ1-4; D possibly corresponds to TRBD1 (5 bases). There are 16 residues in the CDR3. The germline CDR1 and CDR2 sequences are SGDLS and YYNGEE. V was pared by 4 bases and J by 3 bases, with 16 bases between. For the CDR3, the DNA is TGTGCCAGCAGCTCAGGGCGGCAGCTCTCTAATGAAAAACTGTTTTTT. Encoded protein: CASSSGRQLSNEKLFF.

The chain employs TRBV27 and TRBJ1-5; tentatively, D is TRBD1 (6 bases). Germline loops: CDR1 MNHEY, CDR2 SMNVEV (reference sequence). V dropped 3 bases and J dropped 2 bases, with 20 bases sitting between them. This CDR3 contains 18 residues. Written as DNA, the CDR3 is TGTGCCAGCAGTTTCGGGGGGCGGACACGGAGTCGCAATCAGCCCCAGCATTTT. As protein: CASSFGGRTRSRNQPQHF.

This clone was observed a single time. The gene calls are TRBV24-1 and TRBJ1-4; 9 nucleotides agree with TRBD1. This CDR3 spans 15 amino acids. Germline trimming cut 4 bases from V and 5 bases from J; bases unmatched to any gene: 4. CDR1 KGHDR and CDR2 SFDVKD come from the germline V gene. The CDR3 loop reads CATSDSGTGNEKLFF. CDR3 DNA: TGTGCCACCAGTGACTCCGGGACAGGGAATGAAAAACTGTTTTTT.

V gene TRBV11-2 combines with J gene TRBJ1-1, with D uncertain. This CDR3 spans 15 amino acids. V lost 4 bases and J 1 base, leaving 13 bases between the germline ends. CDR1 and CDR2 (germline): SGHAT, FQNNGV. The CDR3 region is CASSSSSLGNTEAFF. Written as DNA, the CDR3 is TGTGCCAGCAGCTCCAGCTCCCTAGGGAACACTGAAGCTTTCTTT.